This passage covers 32 T cell receptor beta chains from one sample sequenced in a study of T cell changes during pregnancy in multiple sclerosis. The repertoire was sequenced with immunoSEQ multiplex PCR; TCRdb's copy has only in-frame clones and lacks some. Of tens of thousands of clones listed, about 90% are singletons. This material consisted of peripheral blood, taken in the first trimester of pregnancy. These receptors all stem from a female donor in good health, enrolled as a control in a pregnancy study.

This clone came up once. J is TRBJ1-4 and V is TRBV7-9, with a tentative D call TRBD1 (5 bases). The CDR3 extends over 13 amino acids. V shed 3 bases and J shed 8 bases, with 10 bases lying between them. Germline V gene data show CDR1 as SEHNR and CDR2 as FQNEAQ (reference sequence). The CDR3: CASSLGLGEKLFF. The CDR3 nucleotides are TGTGCCAGCAGCTTGGGGCTGGGGGAAAAACTGTTTTTT.

The chain has TRBV9 and TRBJ2-3; no firm D call. Germline lookup yields CDR1 SGDLS and CDR2 YYNGEE. The V and J ends lost 2 bases and 5 bases respectively, with 15 bases between them. This CDR3 is 15 amino acids long. CDR3 region: CASSVVADLGDTQYF. CDR3 in DNA: TGTGCCAGCAGCGTTGTTGCGGATTTGGGAGATACGCAGTATTTT.

This sequence joins TRBV5-1 and TRBJ2-2; 9 bases map to TRBD1. The junction had 3 bases not matched to a gene; V was cut back by 2 bases and J by 1 base. CDR3 length: 16 residues. Germline CDR1 is SGHRS and CDR2 is YFSETQ. The CDR3, as DNA: TGCGCCAGCAGCTTACCGGGACAGGGGAACACCGGGGAGCTGTTTTTT. Translated: CASSLPGQGNTGELFF.

This chain uses TRBV28 with TRBJ1-1, with 9 bases fitting TRBD1. The CDR3 consists of 15 residues. Trimming cost V 6 bases and J 8 bases; bases outside gene matches: 13. The V gene's germline CDR1 is MDHEN and CDR2 SYDVKM. The CDR3 sequence is CASSKRGQGLKEAFF. CDR3 DNA sequence: TGTGCCAGCAGCAAAAGGGGACAGGGTCTCAAAGAAGCTTTCTTT.

V is TRBV7-8 and J is TRBJ2-7, with 10 positions matching TRBD2. CDR1 SGHVS and CDR2 FQNEAQ come from the germline V gene. The CDR3 consists of 15 residues. J was trimmed by 0 bases and V by 5 bases; bases with no gene match: 4. The CDR3 sequence: CASSLTSGASYEQYF. The CDR3 DNA reads TGTGCCAGCAGCCTAACTAGCGGGGCCTCCTACGAGCAGTACTTC.

V usage is TRBV27 and J usage is TRBJ2-7; weak D call: TRBD2 (6 bases). Germline loops: CDR1 MNHEY, CDR2 SMNVEV (reference sequence). The CDR3 is 14 residues long. Deletions cut 2 bases from V and 5 bases from J, with 13 bases between. The CDR3 loop reads CASSLGRASDEQYF. CDR3 coding DNA: TGTGCCAGCAGTTTAGGCAGGGCTAGCGACGAGCAGTACTTC.

V usage is TRBV9 and J usage is TRBJ1-2; tentatively, D is TRBD1 (6 bases). The CDR3 covers 14 residues. The V end lost 4 bases, the J end lost 4 bases, and 14 bases lay between the germline ends. Germline loops: CDR1 SGDLS, CDR2 YYNGEE. The CDR3 sequence: CASSLLGGAYGYTF. In DNA form, the CDR3 reads TGTGCCAGCAGCCTCCTGGGGGGGGCCTATGGCTACACCTTC.

The rearrangement links TRBV6-5 to TRBJ2-7, with TRBD1 matching over 10 bases. The germline V gene encodes CDR1 MNHEY and CDR2 SVGAGI. V was pared by 0 bases and J by 4 bases, with 3 bases of the junction left unmatched. CDR3 length: 15 residues. The CDR3 coding sequence is TGTGCCAGCAGTTACTCCGGGACAGGGGAATACGAGCAGTACTTC. It encodes CASSYSGTGEYEQYF.

The chain links TRBV4-1 to TRBJ2-1; 12 bases fit TRBD2. The CDR3 is 16 residues long. Germline values: CDR1 MGHRA, CDR2 YSYEKL. Losses at the gene ends were 4 bases for V and 5 bases for J; bases not matched to a gene: 6. CDR3 coding DNA: TGCGCCAGCAGCCTTGCTAGCGGGAGGGGGGACAATGAGCAGTTCTTC. Translating it yields CASSLASGRGDNEQFF.

The J gene is TRBJ2-7, the V gene TRBV4-1; no clear D gene. CDR1 and CDR2 from the germline V gene are MGHRA and YSYEKL. Trimming pared 1 base from V and 4 bases from J, leaving 8 bases between. This CDR3 comprises 13 residues. CDR3 bases: TGCGCCAGCAGCCAAGTGGGCTCGTACGAGCAGTACTTC. Translated: CASSQVGSYEQYF.

The chain joins TRBV27 to TRBJ1-4; D remains unclear. The CDR3 has 15 amino acids. The germline gives CDR1 MNHEY, CDR2 SMNVEV (reference sequence). V was pared by 0 bases and J by 0 bases, with 5 bases between. CDR3 DNA: TGTGCCAGCAGTTTATCGAGGGCAACTAATGAAAAACTGTTTTTT. It yields the protein CASSLSRATNEKLFF.

V usage is TRBV30 and J usage is TRBJ1-5; D remains unclear. Looked up from germline, CDR1 is GTSNPN and CDR2 is SVGIG (reference sequence). V lost 2 bases, J lost 0 bases, and 11 bases lay in between. This CDR3 spans 15 amino acids. The CDR3 reads CAWSPGEYSNQPQHF. CDR3 coding DNA: TGTGCCTGGAGTCCCGGGGAGTATAGCAATCAGCCCCAGCATTTT.

The chain is built from TRBV10-3 and TRBJ1-3; 7 bases fit TRBD1. The CDR3 totals 14 residues. V was pared by 5 bases and J by 0 bases, with 1 base of the junction left unmatched. Germline V gives CDR1 ENHRY, CDR2 SYGVKD. The CDR3, as DNA: TGTGCCATCAGTCGGGACAGCTCTGGAAACACCATATATTTT. Encoded protein: CAISRDSSGNTIYF.

V usage is TRBV5-1 and J usage is TRBJ1-3; perhaps TRBD1 as D (6 bases). The V and J ends lost 4 bases and 4 bases respectively, with 18 bases between them. The CDR3 runs to 16 residues. Germline loops: CDR1 SGHRS, CDR2 YFSETQ. This CDR3 is CASSRGGTSLGNTIYF. The DNA for the CDR3 is TGCGCCAGCAGCCGGGGGGGCACCAGCCTCGGAAACACCATATATTTT.

This chain connects TRBV19 to TRBJ2-2, with 12 nucleotides matching TRBD2. In germline, CDR1 is LNHDA, CDR2 SQIVND (reference sequence). The V and J ends lost 4 bases and 2 bases, in that order; junction bases with no gene match: 5. The CDR3 has 17 amino acids. Here the CDR3 reads CASSTPGLAGNTGELFF. The CDR3 coding sequence is TGTGCCAGTAGTACCCCCGGACTAGCGGGAAACACCGGGGAGCTGTTTTTT. Variable domain in full (rest from reference TRBV19 and TRBJ2-2): DGGITQSPKYLFRKEGQNVTLSCEQNLNHDAMYWYRQDPGQGLRLIYYSQIVNDFQKGDIAEGYSVSREKKESFPLTVTSAQKNPTAFYLCASSTPGLAGNTGELFFGEGSRLTVL.

This clone was found a few times. V gene TRBV5-1 combines with J gene TRBJ1-1; 10 nucleotides agree with TRBD1. This CDR3 is 14 amino acids long. V shed 5 bases and J 5 bases; nucleotides not matched to a gene: 6. The germline gives CDR1 SGHRS, CDR2 YFSETQ. The CDR3 sequence: CASRFDRGPTEAFF. The CDR3 DNA reads TGCGCCAGCAGGTTCGACAGGGGGCCTACTGAAGCTTTCTTT.

The genes are TRBV5-8 and TRBJ2-5; D unresolved. In germline, CDR1 is SGHTS, CDR2 YDEGEE. V was shortened by 1 base and J by 5 bases, with 12 bases between the two germline ends. The CDR3 loop spans 14 amino acids. Here the CDR3 reads CASSLPPVSETQYF. The CDR3 DNA reads TGTGCCAGCAGCTTGCCCCCTGTCTCGGAGACCCAGTACTTC.

The V and J genes are TRBV5-1 and TRBJ1-3; D may be TRBD1 (5 bases). V was pared by 6 bases and J by 1 base, with 11 bases between. This CDR3 comprises 14 residues. Germline V gene data show CDR1 as SGHRS and CDR2 as YFSETQ. In DNA form, the CDR3 reads TGCGCCAGCACCGCCGGGGGGTCTGGAAACACCATATATTTT. Translated: CASTAGGSGNTIYF.

The rearrangement uses TRBV11-2 and TRBJ1-5; tentatively, D is TRBD1 (5 bases). With 8 bases removed from V and 4 bases from J, the gap between germline ends came to 12 bases. The CDR3 runs 13 residues. Germline V gene lookup returns CDR1 SGHAT and CDR2 FQNNGV. In nucleotides, the CDR3 is TGTGCCAGCTCATCAGGGCGTAATCAGCCCCAGCATTTT. Translating it yields CASSSGRNQPQHF.

J is TRBJ2-6 and V is TRBV19; 8 bases agree with TRBD1. The trim removed 7 bases at V and 3 bases at J, leaving 14 bases unmatched. Germline V gene lookup returns CDR1 LNHDA and CDR2 SQIVND (reference sequence). The CDR3 runs to 18 residues. CDR3 protein: CASIVSGGVLSGANVLTF. For the CDR3, the DNA is TGTGCCAGTATTGTTTCAGGGGGCGTATTAAGTGGGGCCAACGTCCTGACTTTC.

The chain recombines TRBV4-1 with TRBJ2-1; no firm D call. V gave up 1 base and J gave up 0 bases, with 4 bases separating them. CDR3 length equals 14 residues. Germline CDR1 is MGHRA and CDR2 is YSYEKL. DNA for the CDR3: TGCGCCAGCAGCCAAGGGAGCTCCTACAATGAGCAGTTCTTC. Translating it yields CASSQGSSYNEQFF.

The V gene is TRBV2, the J gene TRBJ2-3; 9 nucleotides agree with TRBD2. This CDR3 is built from 14 residues. The germline V gene has CDR1 SNHLY and CDR2 FYNNEI. The ends lost 6 bases at V and 6 bases at J; junction bases unmatched: 7. DNA for the CDR3: TGTGCCAGCAGAGATGCCAGCGGGGGGGATACGCAGTATTTT. Its translation is CASRDASGGDTQYF.

The chain is built from TRBV5-6 and TRBJ1-1; 7 nucleotides agree with TRBD1. With 2 bases clipped from V and 5 bases from J, the junction kept 6 bases outside the gene matches. The CDR3 is 14 residues long. Germline CDR1 SGHDT, CDR2 YYEEEE. For the CDR3, the DNA is TGTGCCAGCAGCTTCCCGGACAGGCTGACTGAAGCTTTCTTT. Its translation: CASSFPDRLTEAFF.

V gene TRBV28 combines with J gene TRBJ2-7; 9 bases fit TRBD1. Per germline, CDR1 MDHEN and CDR2 SYDVKM. The CDR3 sequence is 15 residues long. V lost 5 bases to trimming and J lost 0 bases; unmatched junction nucleotides: 5. CDR3 in DNA: TGTGCCAGCAGTGCCACAGGGGGCATCTCCTACGAGCAGTACTTC. Its protein product is CASSATGGISYEQYF.

The chain carries TRBV5-1 and TRBJ2-2; D might be TRBD1 (6 bases). The CDR3 spans 15 residues. CDR1 is SGHRS and CDR2 is YFSETQ in the germline V gene. Trimming cost V 1 base and J 7 bases, with 14 bases left between them. The CDR3 region is CASSLWQGTNGELFF. The CDR3 DNA is TGCGCCAGCAGCTTGTGGCAAGGGACAAACGGGGAGCTGTTTTTT.

The chain carries TRBV5-4 and TRBJ1-2, with 8 bases identical to TRBD1. Germline V gene lookup returns CDR1 SGHNT and CDR2 YYREEE (reference sequence). Trimming removed 4 bases from V and 4 bases from J; junction bases left unmatched: 6. The CDR3 extends over 14 amino acids. CDR3 sequence: CASSISGTGYGYTF. In DNA, the CDR3 is TGTGCCAGCAGCATCTCCGGGACAGGCTATGGCTACACCTTC. The full variable domain, its missing parts supplied by reference TRBV5-4 and TRBJ1-2, is ETGVTQSPTHLIKTRGQQVTLRCSSQSGHNTVSWYQQALGQGPQFIFQYYREEENGRGNFPPRFSGLQFPNYSSELNVNALELDDSALYLCASSISGTGYGYTFGSGTRLTVV.

This chain links TRBV5-1 with TRBJ1-2; the D gene is possibly TRBD1 (6 bases). The germline V and J ends were trimmed by 4 bases and 8 bases, with 15 bases remaining between them. This CDR3 region has 13 residues. The germline V gene has CDR1 SGHRS and CDR2 YFSETQ. The CDR3 coding sequence is TGCGCCAGCAGCGCGGCGACAGGCGGGGGCTACACCTTC. Protein: CASSAATGGGYTF.

Note on this clone: A much larger clone lies a single base off, so this may be a read error. The gene calls are TRBV6-5 and TRBJ2-7; 11 nucleotides agree with TRBD1. Germline CDR1 is MNHEY and CDR2 is SVGAGI. The trim removed 2 bases at V and 3 bases at J, leaving 0 bases unmatched. The CDR3 is made up of 14 amino acids. The CDR3 spells CASSYGTGGYEQYF. As DNA, the CDR3 is TGTGCCAGCAGTTACGGGACAGGGGGCTACGAGCAGTACTTC.

In its sample, this clone was seen once. The chain combines TRBV4-1 with TRBJ1-5; 7 bases line up with TRBD1. The germline V gene encodes CDR1 MGHRA and CDR2 YSYEKL. Trimming removed 1 base from V and 7 bases from J; junction bases left unmatched: 7. The CDR3 runs 15 residues. The CDR3 bases are TGCGCCAGCAGCCAAGGAGACAGGGTGGGACAGCCCCAGCATTTT. Translated, it gives CASSQGDRVGQPQHF.

The chain links TRBV27 to TRBJ2-7, with 9 nucleotides matching TRBD1. The CDR3 is made up of 15 amino acids. After removal of 5 bases from V and 5 bases from J, the junction contained 10 bases not matched to a gene. Germline V gene data show CDR1 as MNHEY and CDR2 as SMNVEV (reference sequence). The chain's CDR3 is CASSNLGTGYHEQYF. DNA for the CDR3: TGTGCCAGCAGTAACCTCGGGACAGGGTACCACGAGCAGTACTTC.

The V gene is TRBV19, the J gene TRBJ2-3; tentative D call: TRBD1 (6 bases). The CDR3 is 15 residues long. CDR1 LNHDA and CDR2 SQIVND come from the germline V gene (reference sequence). V lost 5 bases, J lost 4 bases, and 16 bases lay in between. CDR3 sequence reads: CASSRTDTSADTQYF. In DNA, the CDR3 is TGTGCCAGTAGTCGGACAGACACTTCCGCAGATACGCAGTATTTT.

The chain carries TRBV4-2 and TRBJ2-1; 8 nucleotides line up with TRBD2. Germline CDR1 LGHNA, CDR2 YNFKEQ. This CDR3 spans 16 amino acids. With V trimmed by 0 bases and J by 4 bases, 5 bases remained unmatched. The CDR3 here is CASSQEPGGPYNEQFF. The CDR3, as DNA: TGTGCCAGCAGCCAAGAGCCGGGAGGGCCATACAATGAGCAGTTCTTC.